Shown below are 25 T cell receptor beta chains from a single sample sequenced in a study of T cell repertoires in cytomegalovirus infection. TCRdb reprocessed the reads via MiXCR and lists one record per CDR3 protein. The data show nearly 550,000 distinct CDR3 sequences, 15% to 20% seen once. Sequencing used CD8+ T cells from PBMCs. The receptors shown here come from a human donor in good health (CMV status not recorded). Some clones in this sample may be carry-over from other donors' samples.

This clonotype was recorded a few times. The V call is TRBV15, the J call TRBJ2-7; 7 bases are a match to TRBD2. CDR3 length equals 14 residues. CDR1 is LNHNV and CDR2 is YYDKDF in the germline V gene (reference sequence). With V trimmed by 6 bases and J by 2 bases, 7 bases remained unmatched. The CDR3 here is CATRGDYSAYEQYF. As DNA, the CDR3 is TGTGCCACCAGGGGGGACTACTCCGCCTACGAGCAGTACTTC. The full variable domain, with the rest looked up from reference TRBV15 and TRBJ2-7, is DAMVIQNPRYQVTQFGKPVTLSCSQTLNHNVMYWYQQKSSQAPKLLFHYYDKDFNNEADTPDNFQSRRPNTSFCFLDIRSPGLGDTAMYLCATRGDYSAYEQYFGPGTRLTVT.

This clonotype showed up just a few times. This chain joins TRBV12-3 or TRBV12-4 and TRBJ2-7; D tentatively reads TRBD1 or TRBD2 (6 bases each). The ends were cut back, 0 bases at V and 2 bases at J, with 17 bases in the middle. The CDR3 covers 17 residues. In DNA, the CDR3 is TGTGCCAGCAGTTTAGCGACCCTGACGGGGGCTCCCTACGAGCAGTACTTC. Residues: CASSLATLTGAPYEQYF.

The genes are TRBV6-1 and TRBJ1-1, with D unresolved. Germline V gives CDR1 MNHNS, CDR2 SASEGT. The CDR3 is 14 amino acids. V lost 1 base, J lost 1 base, and 7 bases lay in between. CDR3 in amino acids: CASSEGPSNTEAFF. CDR3 nucleotide sequence: TGTGCCAGCAGTGAAGGACCGTCGAACACTGAAGCTTTCTTT.

On this clonotype: A much bigger clone sits one base away, suggesting this may be a read error. The chain combines TRBV2 with TRBJ1-1; TRBD1 aligns across 9 bases. CDR1 is SNHLY and CDR2 is FYNNEI in the germline V gene. The CDR3 totals 15 residues. The CDR3 reads CDSSKGQGMNTEAFF. The CDR3 DNA is TGTGACAGCAGCAAAGGACAGGGGATGAACACTGAAGCTTTCTTT.

This clonotype has a count of ten or more. This chain connects TRBV6-6 to TRBJ2-7, with D perhaps being TRBD1 or TRBD2 (5 bases each). The length of the CDR3 is 17 residues. Trimming pared 0 bases from V and 2 bases from J, leaving 17 bases between. In germline, CDR1 is MNHNY, CDR2 SVGAGI (reference sequence). CDR3 nucleotide sequence: TGTGCCAGCAGTTACTCAACGGGGCCGAGAAACCCCTACGAGCAGTACTTC. It is translated as CASSYSTGPRNPYEQYF.

The rearrangement joins TRBV4-1 to TRBJ2-7, with unresolved D. CDR3 length equals 15 residues. Trimming left V 1 base short and J 6 bases short, with 16 bases between. Looked up from germline, CDR1 is MGHRA and CDR2 is YSYEKL. Written as DNA, the CDR3 is TGCGCCAGCAGCCAAGGGGTCGGCGAGGTCGGCGAGCAGTACTTC. Amino acids: CASSQGVGEVGEQYF.

The CDR3 region has the DNA TGTGCCAGCAAGCTCCCCGGGGATACAGATACGCAGTATTTT. Translation gives CASKLPGDTDTQYF. The J gene is TRBJ2-3, the V gene TRBV28, with D possibly being TRBD2 (5 bases). Between the trimmed V and J ends, which lost 7 bases and 3 bases, there was a span of 14 bases. The germline V gene encodes CDR1 MDHEN and CDR2 SYDVKM. This CDR3 is built from 14 residues.

This clonotype was detected ten times or more. The chain joins TRBV27 to TRBJ1-1, with D unresolved. The V and J ends lost 3 bases and 4 bases respectively, with 9 bases between them. CDR1 is MNHEY, CDR2 SMNVEV, per germline (reference sequence). This CDR3 contains 13 residues. This CDR3 is CASSLEGSTEAFF. The CDR3 DNA sequence: TGTGCCAGCAGTTTGGAAGGATCCACTGAAGCTTTCTTT.

At least ten counts were recorded for this clonotype. The chain links TRBV2 to TRBJ2-1, with 9 positions matching TRBD2. Germline values: CDR1 SNHLY, CDR2 FYNNEI. Trimming took 5 bases from V and 3 from J; bases not matched to a gene: 8. The CDR3 runs 16 residues. The CDR3 loop is CASSTSSGANYNEQFF. The CDR3 DNA reads TGTGCCAGCAGTACCTCTAGCGGGGCAAACTACAATGAGCAGTTCTTC.

This clonotype was seen many times. A much larger clone differs from this one at a single base, so this may be a read error. The chain recombines TRBV7-9 with TRBJ2-7; 8 bases align to TRBD2. V gave up 5 bases and J gave up 0 bases; unmatched junction bases: 3. The germline V gene encodes CDR1 SEHNR and CDR2 FQNEAQ (reference sequence). The CDR3 covers 14 residues. The CDR3 DNA is TGTGCCAGCAGCGTTAGCGGGGCCTCCTACGAGCAGTACTTC. Amino acids: CASSVSGASYEQYF. The full variable domain, its missing parts supplied by reference TRBV7-9 and TRBJ2-7, is DTGVSQNPRHKITKRGQNVTFRCDPISEHNRLYWYRQTLGQGPEFLTYFQNEAQLEKSRLLSDRFSAERPKGSFSTLEIQRTEQGDSAMYLCASSVSGASYEQYFGPGTRLTVT.

The CDR3 DNA sequence: TGTGCCAGCAGCCCTCGACAGGGGAACACCGGGGTTCTGTTTTTT. Protein sequence: CASSPRQGNTGVLFF. The rearrangement joins TRBV7-2 to TRBJ2-2, with 8 positions matching TRBD1. The V gene end was trimmed by 5 bases and the J gene end by 14 bases; junction bases not matched to a gene: 16. The CDR3 length is 15 residues. Germline V gene lookup returns CDR1 SGHTA and CDR2 FQGNSA.

This clonotype was seen ten or more times. The chain links TRBV27 to TRBJ2-1, with 10 bases lining up with TRBD1. The V and J ends lost 2 bases and 8 bases, in that order; junction bases with no gene match: 3. Germline loops: CDR1 MNHEY, CDR2 SMNVEV (reference sequence). This CDR3 has 14 amino acids. For the CDR3, the DNA is TGTGCCAGCAGTTTAGGACAGGGGGTTTATGAGCAGTTCTTC. This sequence encodes CASSLGQGVYEQFF.

In this sample, this clonotype turned up many times. J is TRBJ1-1 and V is TRBV20-1, with unresolved D. Trimming left V 0 bases short and J 5 bases short, with 16 bases between. The CDR3 is 15 amino acids. In germline, CDR1 is DFQATT, CDR2 SNEGSKA (reference sequence). For the CDR3, the DNA is TGCAGTGCTAGAGATCTTAAGGGATTGAGGACTGAAGCTTTCTTT. Residues: CSARDLKGLRTEAFF.

Details on this clonotype: Possible read error: a much larger clone is one base away. This rearrangement joins TRBV11-2 to TRBJ2-3; D uncertain. Per the germline V gene, CDR1 is SGHAT and CDR2 is FQNNGV. CDR3 size: 15 residues. In DNA form, the CDR3 reads TGTACCAGCATCCCCCCTTGGGGTACCACAGATACGCAGTATTTT. Its translation is CTSIPPWGTTDTQYF.

Many counts were recorded for this clonotype. V usage is TRBV11-2 and J usage is TRBJ1-5, with no clear D. V lost 5 bases and J lost 4, with 15 bases in between. The CDR3 sequence is 15 residues long. Per the germline V gene, CDR1 is SGHAT and CDR2 is FQNNGV. The CDR3 nucleotides are TGTGCCAGCAGCAGTACACCGGGCACTAATCAGCCCCAGCATTTT. It is translated as CASSSTPGTNQPQHF.

Concerning this clonotype: In this CDR3 the conserved last residue, phenylalanine or tryptophan, is missing, so a read error is likely. The V call is TRBV5-4, the J call TRBJ2-7; D may match TRBD1 or TRBD2 (6 bases each). Trimming left V 4 bases short and J 6 bases short, with 20 bases between. CDR3 size: 15 residues. The germline CDR1 and CDR2 sequences are SGHNT and YYREEE (reference sequence). The CDR3 nucleotides read TGTGCCAGCAGCCCCGAGGAGGGGGAGCACGGCGAGCAGTACTTA. Translating it yields CASSPEEGEHGEQYL.

This clonotype is a singleton in its sample. The V call is TRBV19, the J call TRBJ2-5, with TRBD2 identical over 12 bases. CDR1 LNHDA and CDR2 SQIVND come from the germline V gene (reference sequence). CDR3 length equals 13 residues. V trimming: 6 bases; J trimming: 9 bases; junction bases outside the gene matches: 5. The CDR3 protein is CASSPSGRAAQYF. CDR3 DNA: TGTGCCAGTAGCCCTAGCGGGAGGGCGGCCCAGTACTTC. The entire variable domain, with the rest obtained from reference TRBV19 and TRBJ2-5, is as follows: DGGITQSPKYLFRKEGQNVTLSCEQNLNHDAMYWYRQDPGQGLRLIYYSQIVNDFQKGDIAEGYSVSREKKESFPLTVTSAQKNPTAFYLCASSPSGRAAQYFGPGTRLLVL.

The table lists this clonotype with many counts. The chain recombines TRBV5-4 with TRBJ2-7; 7 bases are a match to TRBD2. The CDR3 is 16 residues long. Germline assignment: CDR1 SGHNT and CDR2 YYREEE (reference sequence). Trimming cost V 1 base and J 1 base; bases outside gene matches: 8. The CDR3 coding sequence is TGTGCCAGCAGCTTGAGCGGGGCGGGAGATTCCTACGAGCAGTACTTC. Its translation: CASSLSGAGDSYEQYF.

This clonotype was detected many times. The chain joins TRBV29-1 to TRBJ1-1; D gene unclear. Germline V gives CDR1 SQVTM, CDR2 ANQGSEA. V lost 7 bases to trimming and J lost 3 bases, with 12 bases between them. The CDR3 loop spans 12 amino acids. For the CDR3, the DNA is TGCAGCGCTTCGAGAGAGTACACTGAAGCTTTCTTT. As protein: CSASREYTEAFF.

This clonotype was found many times. The rearrangement links TRBV25-1 to TRBJ1-1; D not resolved. The CDR3 covers 12 residues. The germline CDR1 and CDR2 sequences are MGHDK and SYGVNS. Trimming took 1 base from V and 5 from J, leaving 5 bases between them. The CDR3 DNA reads TGTGCCAGCAGTGAATCTGGGACTGAAGCTTTCTTT. It is translated as CASSESGTEAFF. The full variable domain, rest sourced from reference TRBV25-1 and TRBJ1-1, is EADIYQTPRYLVIGTGKKITLECSQTMGHDKMYWYQQDPGMELHLIHYSYGVNSTEKGDLSSESTVSRIRTEHFPLTLESARPSHTSQYLCASSESGTEAFFGQGTRLTVV.

Many counts were recorded for this clonotype. The chain recombines TRBV12-3 or TRBV12-4 with TRBJ2-1, with 11 bases lining up with TRBD2. V trimming: 2 bases; J trimming: 6 bases; junction bases outside the gene matches: 6. CDR3 length: 16 amino acids. The CDR3 DNA sequence: TGTGCCAGCAGTTTACTAGCGGGGGGCCTCTTCAATGAGCAGTTCTTC. This encodes CASSLLAGGLFNEQFF.

In the case of this clonotype: A junction end diverges from the germline sequence, so it may reflect a read error. The chain has TRBV11-2 and TRBJ2-7; D might be TRBD1 (6 bases). Germline CDR1 and CDR2: SGHAT and FQNNGV. The CDR3 extends over 15 amino acids. DNA of the CDR3: TGTGCCAGCGGCTTAGATCTAGTAGGGGGCTACGAGCAGTACTTC. Residues: CASGLDLVGGYEQYF.

The V call is TRBV24-1, the J call TRBJ2-1; possible D gene TRBD1, 5 bases. CDR3 length: 13 amino acids. Trimming pared 9 bases from V and 2 bases from J, leaving 10 bases between. Germline CDR1 is KGHDR and CDR2 is SFDVKD. Here the CDR3 DNA reads TGTGCCACCCAGGGTTGGACCTACAATGAGCAGTTCTTC. Translation gives CATQGWTYNEQFF.

The genes are TRBV27 and TRBJ2-6; unclear D gene. This CDR3 has 16 amino acids. Germline V lookup: CDR1 MNHEY, CDR2 SMNVEV (reference sequence). Trimming removed 0 bases at V and 0 bases at J, with 6 bases between. CDR3: CASSLSGFSGANVLTF. Here the CDR3 DNA reads TGTGCCAGCAGTTTATCGGGCTTCTCTGGGGCCAACGTCCTGACTTTC.

The chain employs TRBV20-1 and TRBJ2-1, with 13 positions matching TRBD2. Trimming took 6 bases from V and 5 from J; bases not matched to a gene: 16. Germline-derived CDR1 and CDR2 are DFQATT and SNEGSKA (reference sequence). The CDR3 runs 18 residues. The CDR3 DNA sequence: TGCAGTGCCGACACCGGGACTAGCGGGGTCAGTAACAACAATGAGCAGTTCTTC. Its protein is CSADTGTSGVSNNNEQFF.